What follows describes a single T cell receptor (beta chain). Trimming took 8 bases from V and 1 from J, leaving 10 bases between them. The CDR3 spans 13 residues. The germline CDR1 and CDR2 sequences are MNHEY and SMNVEV (reference sequence). TCRdb's table, derived via immunoSEQ multiplex PCR, lists solely in-frame clones and lacks some. The sample lists about 300,000 clones; about 90% were seen once. This sample was taken from a study of blood T cell repertoires in COVID-19. Looking at the study overall: Italy, Spain and the United States were the sources of the convalescent and acute COVID-19 samples.

The V and J genes are TRBV27 and TRBJ2-3, with a possible D match to TRBD2 (6 bases). The sequenced sample consisted of PBMCs or T cells enriched from blood (not recorded which). This TCR came from a woman in her twenties or thirties who had recovered from COVID-19. CDR3 sequence: CASQGGGTDTQYF. Here the CDR3 DNA reads TGTGCCAGCCAGGGCGGGGGCACAGATACGCAGTATTTT.